This T cell receptor (beta chain) was recorded in a study of shared clonotypes between healthy human individuals. Clones were sequenced by immunoSEQ multiplex PCR, and TCRdb holds only the in-frame ones, with some missing. The table lists some 2,000,000 clones, around 95% of them singletons, with 0.1% to 0.15% in the top ten. CDR3 length: 13 residues. The germline CDR1 and CDR2 sequences are MNHEY and SVGAGI. Deletions cut 2 bases from V and 7 bases from J, with 9 bases between. Sample: naive CD4+ T cells sorted from blood. Described subset: CD45RA+ positively selected. V is TRBV6-5 and J is TRBJ2-1, with unresolved D. The TCR sequence derives from a man younger than 35 in good health. This CDR3 is CASSYPQRNEQFF. DNA for the CDR3: TGTGCCAGCAGTTACCCCCAGAGAAATGAGCAGTTCTTC.